This TCR beta chain appears in the sequencing data of a study of cytomegalovirus exposure and HLA in healthy donors. Study-wide points: The majority of CMV-associated TCR beta chains were reported as apparently HLA-restricted in a later analysis.

On this clone itself: The antigen remains undetermined.

V was pared by 7 bases and J by 3 bases, with 12 bases between. CDR1 and CDR2 (germline): MNHNY, SVGAGI (reference sequence). The CDR3 is 14 residues long. Likely unrecorded immune exposures existed in these nominally healthy donors. This PCR relied on a set of 60 Vbeta primers and 13 Jbeta primers. Some clones are missing from TCRdb's copy, which holds only in-frame ones; the method was immunoSEQ multiplex PCR. Here the sample spans some 170,000 clones, 71% being singletons. The TCR comes from a woman under 40 in good health and CMV-seronegative. The sequenced material came from PBMCs. The chain has TRBV6-6 and TRBJ2-2; D is uncertain. The chain's CDR3 is CASNRALDTGELFF. DNA for the CDR3: TGTGCCAGCAATCGAGCCCTCGACACCGGGGAGCTGTTTTTT.